This T cell receptor beta chain was identified in a study of blood T cell repertoires in COVID-19. Study background: Samples came from the United States, Italy and Spain, spanning acute and convalescent COVID-19. The cDNA or gDNA used as material had been derived from T cells, B-cell-depleted T cells, or PBMCs.

Per the study methods: Reference gene primer amplification gave nucleated cell count estimates. Assay: immunoSEQ multiplex PCR; the TCRdb copy retains only in-frame clones and omits some. V and J calls and clone size are given by that table; D and trimming were obtained from the DNA. The table includes around 300,000 clones, 87% detected once. The CDR3 extends over 16 amino acids. V shed 4 bases, J shed 3 bases, and the junction held 9 bases outside the gene matches. Per the germline V gene, CDR1 is MGHRA and CDR2 is YSYEKL. The sequencing sample was made of peripheral blood. This clonotype was sampled from a middle-aged man with active or convalescent COVID-19. The chain joins TRBV4-1 to TRBJ2-1, with TRBD2 matching over 7 bases. The CDR3 here is CASSRLSGNDYNEQFF. CDR3 DNA: TGCGCCAGCAGCCGTTTGAGCGGGAACGACTACAATGAGCAGTTCTTC.